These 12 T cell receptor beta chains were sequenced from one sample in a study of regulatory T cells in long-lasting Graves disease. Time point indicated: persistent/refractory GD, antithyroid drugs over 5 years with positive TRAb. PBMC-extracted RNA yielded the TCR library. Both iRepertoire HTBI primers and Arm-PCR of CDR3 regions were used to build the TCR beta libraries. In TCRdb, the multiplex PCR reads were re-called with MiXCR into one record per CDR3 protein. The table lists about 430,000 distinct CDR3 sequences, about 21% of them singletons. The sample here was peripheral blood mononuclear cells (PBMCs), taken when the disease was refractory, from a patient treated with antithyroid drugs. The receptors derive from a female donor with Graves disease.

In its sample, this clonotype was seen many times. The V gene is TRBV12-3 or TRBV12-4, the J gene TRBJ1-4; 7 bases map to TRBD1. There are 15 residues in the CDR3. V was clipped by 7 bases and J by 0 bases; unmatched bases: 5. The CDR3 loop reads CASKIDRATNEKLFF. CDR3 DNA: TGTGCCAGCAAGATAGACAGGGCAACTAATGAAAAACTGTTTTTT.

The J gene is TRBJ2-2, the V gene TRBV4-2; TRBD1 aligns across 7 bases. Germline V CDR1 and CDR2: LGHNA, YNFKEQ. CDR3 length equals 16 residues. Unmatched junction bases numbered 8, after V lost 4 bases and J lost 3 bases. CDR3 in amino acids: CASSRGQVRDTGELFF. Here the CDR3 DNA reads TGTGCCAGCAGCCGAGGACAGGTGCGGGACACCGGGGAGCTGTTTTTT.

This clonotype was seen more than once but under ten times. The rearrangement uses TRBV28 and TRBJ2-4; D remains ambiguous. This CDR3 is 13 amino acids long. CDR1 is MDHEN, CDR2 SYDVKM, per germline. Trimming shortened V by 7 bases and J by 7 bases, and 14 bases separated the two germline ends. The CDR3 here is CASIPGNGNIQYF. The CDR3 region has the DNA TGTGCCAGCATCCCCGGAAACGGGAACATTCAGTACTTC. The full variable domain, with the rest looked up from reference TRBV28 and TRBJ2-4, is DVKVTQSSRYLVKRTGEKVFLECVQDMDHENMFWYRQDPGLGLRLIYFSYDVKMKEKGDIPEGYSVSREKKERFSLILESASTNQTSMYLCASIPGNGNIQYFGAGTRLSVL.

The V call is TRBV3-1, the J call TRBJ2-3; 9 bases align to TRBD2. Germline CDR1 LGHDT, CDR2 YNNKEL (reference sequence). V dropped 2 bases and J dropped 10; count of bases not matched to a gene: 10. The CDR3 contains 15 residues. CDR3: CASSQRAGGTGSQYF. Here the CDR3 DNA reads TGTGCCAGCAGCCAACGAGCGGGAGGCACGGGGTCGCAGTATTTT.

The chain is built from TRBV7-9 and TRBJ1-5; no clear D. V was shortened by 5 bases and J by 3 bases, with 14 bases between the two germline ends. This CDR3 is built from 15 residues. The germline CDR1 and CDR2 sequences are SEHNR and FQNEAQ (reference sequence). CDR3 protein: CASSARGSPNQPQHF. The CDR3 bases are TGTGCCAGCAGCGCCCGAGGGAGTCCCAATCAGCCCCAGCATTTT.

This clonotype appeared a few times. CDR3 DNA sequence: TGTGCCAGCAGTTCAACTCTAGTTCCCCAAGAGACCCAGTACTTC. Amino acid sequence: CASSSTLVPQETQYF. The V and J genes are TRBV6-2 or TRBV6-3 and TRBJ2-5; D remains unclear. CDR3 length equals 15 residues. With 4 bases removed from V and 1 base from J, the gap between germline ends came to 13 bases. Germline lookup yields CDR1 MNHEY and CDR2 SVGEGT.

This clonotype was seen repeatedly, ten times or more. The CDR3 protein is CASSFRTPETQYF. CDR3 bases: TGTGCCAGCAGTTTCCGGACTCCAGAGACCCAGTACTTC. The genes are TRBV28 and TRBJ2-5, with D possibly matching TRBD2 (5 bases). CDR1 is MDHEN and CDR2 is SYDVKM in the germline V gene. The V end lost 3 bases, the J end lost 4 bases, and 9 bases lay between the germline ends. The CDR3 length is 13 residues. The full variable domain, its missing parts supplied by reference TRBV28 and TRBJ2-5, is DVKVTQSSRYLVKRTGEKVFLECVQDMDHENMFWYRQDPGLGLRLIYFSYDVKMKEKGDIPEGYSVSREKKERFSLILESASTNQTSMYLCASSFRTPETQYFGPGTRLLVL.

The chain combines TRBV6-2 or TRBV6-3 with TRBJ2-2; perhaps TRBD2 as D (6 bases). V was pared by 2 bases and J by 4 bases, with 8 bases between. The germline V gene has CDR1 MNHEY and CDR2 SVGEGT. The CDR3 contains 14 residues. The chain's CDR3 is CASSYLGSTGELFF. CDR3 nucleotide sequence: TGTGCCAGCAGTTACCTCGGGAGCACCGGGGAGCTGTTTTTT.

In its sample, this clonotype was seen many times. The CDR3 is CASSLGGSVTGELFF. In DNA, the CDR3 is TGTGCCAGCAGTTTAGGCGGGTCGGTCACCGGGGAGCTGTTTTTT. The chain has TRBV12-3 or TRBV12-4 and TRBJ2-2, with a tentative D call TRBD2 (5 bases). V was shortened by 1 base and J by 4 bases, with 10 bases between the two germline ends. The CDR3 runs to 15 residues.

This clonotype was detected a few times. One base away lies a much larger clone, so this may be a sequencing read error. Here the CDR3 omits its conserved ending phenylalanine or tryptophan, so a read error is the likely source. Here the CDR3 reads CASTGGYGYTL. As DNA, the CDR3 is TGTGCCAGTACAGGGGGGTATGGCTACACCCTC. The chain employs TRBV2 and TRBJ1-2; 8 bases line up with TRBD1. CDR3 size: 11 residues. Germline assignment: CDR1 SNHLY and CDR2 FYNNEI. J lost 5 bases, V lost 9 bases, and 2 bases had no gene match.

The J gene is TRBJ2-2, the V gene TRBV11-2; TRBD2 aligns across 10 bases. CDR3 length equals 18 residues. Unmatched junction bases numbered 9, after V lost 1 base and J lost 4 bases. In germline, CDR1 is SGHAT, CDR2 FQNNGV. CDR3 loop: CASSLVPAGGPSTGELFF. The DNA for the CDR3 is TGTGCCAGCAGCTTAGTGCCAGCGGGAGGGCCTAGCACCGGGGAGCTGTTTTTT.

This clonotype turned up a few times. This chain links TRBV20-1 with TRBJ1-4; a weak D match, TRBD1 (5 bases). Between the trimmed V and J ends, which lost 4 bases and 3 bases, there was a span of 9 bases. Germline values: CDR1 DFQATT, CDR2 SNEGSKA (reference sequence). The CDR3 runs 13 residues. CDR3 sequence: CSATTVPNEKLFF. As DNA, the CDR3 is TGCAGTGCTACGACAGTCCCTAATGAAAAACTGTTTTTT.